The TCR beta chain described here comes from a study of T cell repertoires in cytomegalovirus infection. Study-wide background: Indicated by public TCR beta signatures were CMV infection and matching HLA type.

Using its own MiXCR run on the reads, TCRdb lists one record per CDR3 protein. The repertoire holds fewer than 850,000 distinct CDR3 sequences, with approximately 32% as singletons. The V gene's germline CDR1 is MNHEY and CDR2 SMNVEV (reference sequence). V dropped 5 bases and J dropped 7; count of bases not matched to a gene: 7. This CDR3 is built from 14 residues. This clonotype came up many times. What it recognizes is unknown. This TCR was recovered from a human donor in good health (CMV status not recorded). Some clones in this sample may be carry-over from other donors' samples. Sequencing used cultured CD8+ T cells from PBMCs, obtained from culture after CMV antigen stimulation. This chain joins TRBV27 and TRBJ2-1; 8 nucleotides match TRBD1. CDR3 in DNA: TGTGCCAGCAGTGACCGGACAGGGTGGAATGAGCAGTTCTTC. Protein product: CASSDRTGWNEQFF.